The 13 T cell receptor beta chains reported below all come from one sample, sequenced in a study of blood T cell repertoires in COVID-19 (dated by TCRdb to about 2020). Library preparation employed the immunoSEQ multiplex PCR assay. In its TCRdb copy, this immuneACCESS table keeps in-frame sequences only and misses some clones. Where compared with another copy, unresolved V genes explain less than half of these, and the others have no known cause. The sample table lists about 380,000 clones, more than 75% of them with a count of one. The ten largest make up less than 1.5% of the sample. The source material was PBMCs or T cells enriched from blood (not recorded which). The receptor set was obtained from a woman between 18 and 29 years old who had recovered from COVID-19.

The V gene is TRBV4-1, the J gene TRBJ2-7; 9 bases map to TRBD1. Germline V gene lookup returns CDR1 MGHRA and CDR2 YSYEKL. Trimming removed 4 bases from V and 5 bases from J; junction bases left unmatched: 6. This CDR3 has 14 amino acids. The CDR3 here is CASSLGQGLDEQYF. DNA for the CDR3: TGCGCCAGCAGCCTTGGACAGGGGTTGGACGAGCAGTACTTC.

This clone came up a few times. CDR3 in DNA: TGTGCCACCAGCAGAGTGACAGGGCACAATGAAAAACTGTTTTTT. Translating it yields CATSRVTGHNEKLFF. The V gene is TRBV15, the J gene TRBJ1-4; 7 bases are a match to TRBD1. V lost 1 base, J lost 5 bases, and 4 bases stayed unmatched. This CDR3 is 15 amino acids long. The germline gives CDR1 LNHNV, CDR2 YYDKDF (reference sequence).

The rearrangement joins TRBV9 to TRBJ1-1; D remains ambiguous. The CDR3 contains 16 residues. Germline loops: CDR1 SGDLS, CDR2 YYNGEE. The V and J ends lost 0 bases and 4 bases respectively, with 16 bases between them. The CDR3 reads CASSVVARGRATEAFF. The CDR3 nucleotides are TGTGCCAGCAGCGTAGTAGCCCGCGGGAGGGCCACTGAAGCTTTCTTT.

The chain employs TRBV7-8 and TRBJ1-3, with 7 bases lining up with TRBD1. Germline V gene sequence: CDR1 SGHVS, CDR2 FQNEAQ. The trim removed 3 bases at V and 2 bases at J, leaving 10 bases unmatched. This CDR3 region has 17 residues. CDR3 protein: CASSFGTARQTGNTIYF. In DNA, the CDR3 is TGTGCCAGCAGCTTCGGGACAGCACGACAAACTGGAAACACCATATATTTT.

The chain couples TRBV29-1 to TRBJ2-7; TRBD1 matches at 11 bases. This CDR3 is built from 14 residues. The germline CDR1 and CDR2 sequences are SQVTM and ANQGSEA. V shed 3 bases, J shed 3 bases, and the junction held 4 bases outside the gene matches. CDR3 residues: CSVERGTGGYEQYF. DNA for the CDR3: TGCAGCGTTGAGCGTGGGACAGGGGGCTACGAGCAGTACTTC.

This clone is a singleton in its sample. This chain links TRBV5-4 with TRBJ2-3, with D possibly TRBD2 on 7 matching bases. Germline V gene sequence: CDR1 SGHNT, CDR2 YYREEE (reference sequence). The CDR3 length is 16 residues. The germline V and J ends were trimmed by 2 bases and 2 bases, with 15 bases remaining between them. Here the CDR3 reads CASSFPGGRSTDTQYF. For the CDR3, the DNA is TGTGCCAGCAGCTTCCCCGGGGGGCGGTCCACAGATACGCAGTATTTT.

The chain joins TRBV4-1 to TRBJ1-5; D is perhaps TRBD1 (6 bases). The CDR3 sequence is 13 residues long. CDR1 is MGHRA, CDR2 YSYEKL, per germline. In DNA form, the CDR3 reads TGCGCGGGGGGGGCGGGGGCAGGACAGCCCCAGCATTTT. This codes for CAGGAGAGQPQHF.

CDR3 region: CASRNQAGGYTF. The CDR3 DNA follows: TGTGCCAGCAGGAATCAGGCGGGTGGCTACACCTTC. The chain combines TRBV12-3 or TRBV12-4 with TRBJ1-2, with D unresolved. V was pared by 6 bases and J by 7 bases, with 12 bases between. The CDR3 loop spans 12 amino acids.

This clone showed up just once. The rearrangement joins TRBV7-2 to TRBJ1-5; D remains ambiguous. The CDR3 has 16 residues. Trimming removed 1 base at V and 0 bases at J, with 10 bases between. Germline V gene data show CDR1 as SGHTA and CDR2 as FQGNSA. The CDR3 sequence: CASSLDWPDSNQPQHF. The CDR3 bases are TGTGCCAGCAGCTTAGATTGGCCAGATAGCAATCAGCCCCAGCATTTT.

The chain joins TRBV7-9 to TRBJ2-3, with 7 bases lining up with TRBD2. V shed 3 bases, J shed 5 bases, and the junction held 5 bases outside the gene matches. Germline CDR1 and CDR2: SEHNR and FQNEAQ (reference sequence). The CDR3 consists of 14 residues. This CDR3 reads CASSFERGEDTQYF. The CDR3 nucleotides read TGTGCCAGCAGCTTTGAGCGGGGCGAAGATACGCAGTATTTT.

This rearrangement joins TRBV5-1 to TRBJ2-1, with 8 bases that match TRBD2. CDR1 is SGHRS and CDR2 is YFSETQ in the germline V gene. The J segment lost 0 bases and the V segment lost 4 bases, leaving 9 bases of the junction unmatched. This CDR3 has 17 amino acids. CDR3 sequence: CASSRTGGAGSYNEQFF. Here the CDR3 DNA reads TGCGCCAGCAGCCGAACCGGGGGGGCCGGCTCCTACAATGAGCAGTTCTTC.

The chain carries TRBV6-5 and TRBJ1-5; maybe TRBD1 (6 bases). V was cut by 6 bases and J by 3 bases, with 15 bases left in between. Germline V lookup: CDR1 MNHEY, CDR2 SVGAGI. This CDR3 has 15 residues. CDR3 sequence reads: CASRKDSIYNQPQHF. CDR3 sequence (DNA): TGTGCCAGCAGGAAGGACAGTATTTACAATCAGCCCCAGCATTTT.

This clone was seen only a few times. The CDR3 loop is CAWSPQGNQPQHF. The CDR3 DNA sequence: TGTGCCTGGAGTCCCCAGGGTAATCAGCCCCAGCATTTT. The rearrangement joins TRBV30 to TRBJ1-5; D is perhaps TRBD1 (5 bases). Germline lookup yields CDR1 GTSNPN and CDR2 SVGIG (reference sequence). The CDR3 length is 13 residues. The V and J ends lost 2 bases and 4 bases respectively, with 9 bases between them.